Listed below are T cell receptor beta chains from one sample, sequenced in a study of T cells in Graves' hyperthyroidism and ophthalmopathy. TCRdb reanalysed the multiplex PCR reads using MiXCR and keeps one entry per CDR3 protein. Found here are a few hundred thousand distinct CDR3 sequences, less than 20% of them singletons; the top ten hold 35% to 50%. Sequenced sample: blood. The receptors were sampled from a man between 18 and 35 years old with Graves' ophthalmopathy. The CDR3 runs from the conserved cysteine through the conserved F or W.

TRBJ2-3 | TRBV7-9 | CASSLIASGGYTDTQYF
TRBJ1-2 | TRBV6-1 | CASILADGAYGYTF
TRBJ2-7 | TRBV12-3/TRBV12-4 | CASSPSGGAYEQYF
TRBJ1-1 | TRBV6-2/TRBV6-3 | CASTRGQGTEAFF
TRBJ2-2 | TRBV9 | CASSPSSATGELFF
TRBJ2-1 | TRBV3-1 | CASSQAGGLDEQFF
TRBJ1-4 | TRBV19 | CASSTSQGTTNEKLFF
TRBJ2-3 | TRBV4-2 | CASSQVNSDTQYF
TRBJ1-2 | TRBV16 | CASSQQGYGYTF
TRBJ1-5 | TRBV7-9 | CASSDGEAGAQHF
TRBJ2-6 | TRBV3-1 | CASSYVEGVYSGANVLTF
TRBJ1-1 | TRBV11-2 | CASSFGLLASSVERAFF
TRBJ1-2 | TRBV13 | CASSSGGDPSNGYTF
TRBJ1-5 | TRBV18 | CASSPGQGAWPQHF
TRBJ1-5 | TRBV28 | CASSLALGNQPQHF
TRBJ1-2 | TRBV27 | CASRSPTGRGYTF
TRBJ2-7 | TRBV7-2 | CASSLAGLGGPEQYF
TRBJ1-6 | TRBV6-1 | CASRRTGEDSPLHF
TRBJ2-5 | TRBV24-1 | CATSENRGRETQYF
TRBJ2-7 | TRBV20-1 | CSAASGARDEQYF
TRBJ1-4 | TRBV28 | CASSSQAAANEKLFF
TRBJ2-7 | TRBV6-5 | CASSYERGSYEQYF
TRBJ1-1 | TRBV6-5 | CASSYSLSVNTEAFF
TRBJ1-2 | TRBV29-1 | CSVEKGQRANYGYTF
TRBJ1-1 | TRBV3-1 | CASMPGTYNSEAFF
TRBJ2-1 | TRBV2 | CASSEELGAEQFF
TRBJ2-7 | TRBV3-1 | CASSQVDTLYEQYF
TRBJ2-5 | TRBV7-9 | CASSLVRGSQETQYF